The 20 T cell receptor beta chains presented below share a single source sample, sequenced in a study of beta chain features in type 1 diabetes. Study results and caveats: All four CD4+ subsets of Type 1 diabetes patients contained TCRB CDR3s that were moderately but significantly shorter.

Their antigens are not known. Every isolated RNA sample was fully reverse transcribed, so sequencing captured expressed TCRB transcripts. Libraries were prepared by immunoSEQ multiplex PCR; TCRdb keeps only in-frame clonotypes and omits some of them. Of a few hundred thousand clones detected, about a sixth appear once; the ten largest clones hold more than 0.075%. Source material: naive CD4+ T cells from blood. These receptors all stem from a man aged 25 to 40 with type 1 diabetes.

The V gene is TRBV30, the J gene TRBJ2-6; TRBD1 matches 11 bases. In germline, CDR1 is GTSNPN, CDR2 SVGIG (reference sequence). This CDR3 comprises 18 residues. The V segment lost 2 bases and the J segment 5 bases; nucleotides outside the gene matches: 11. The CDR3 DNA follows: TGTGCCTGGAGTTTTTCCCGGACAGGGGGCGCTTGGGCCAACGTCCTGACTTTC. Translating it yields CAWSFSRTGGAWANVLTF.

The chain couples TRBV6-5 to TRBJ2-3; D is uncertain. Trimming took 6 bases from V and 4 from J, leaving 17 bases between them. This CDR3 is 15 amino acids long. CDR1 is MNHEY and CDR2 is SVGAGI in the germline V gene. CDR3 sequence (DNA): TGTGCCAGCAGCCCCCGCTTCGGTATGGCAGATACGCAGTATTTT. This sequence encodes CASSPRFGMADTQYF.

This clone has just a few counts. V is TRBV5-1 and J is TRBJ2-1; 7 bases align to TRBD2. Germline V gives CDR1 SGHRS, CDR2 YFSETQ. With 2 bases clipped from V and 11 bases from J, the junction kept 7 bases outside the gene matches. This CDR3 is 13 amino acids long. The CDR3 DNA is TGCGCCAGCAGCTTAGACCCAGCGGGGAAGCAGTTCTTC. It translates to CASSLDPAGKQFF.

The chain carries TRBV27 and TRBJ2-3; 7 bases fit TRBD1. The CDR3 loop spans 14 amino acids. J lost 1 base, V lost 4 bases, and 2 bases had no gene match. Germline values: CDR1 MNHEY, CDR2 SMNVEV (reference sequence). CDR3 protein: CASSSTGGTDTQYF. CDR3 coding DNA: TGTGCCAGCAGTTCCACAGGGGGCACAGATACGCAGTATTTT.

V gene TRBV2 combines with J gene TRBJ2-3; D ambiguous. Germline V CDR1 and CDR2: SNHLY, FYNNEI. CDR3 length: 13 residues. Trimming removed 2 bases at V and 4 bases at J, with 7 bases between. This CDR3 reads CASSETWPDTQYF. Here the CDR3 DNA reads TGTGCCAGCAGTGAAACATGGCCAGATACGCAGTATTTT. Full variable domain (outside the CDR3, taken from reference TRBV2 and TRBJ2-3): EPEVTQTPSHQVTQMGQEVILRCVPISNHLYFYWYRQILGQKVEFLVSFYNNEISEKSEIFDDQFSVERPDGSNFTLKIRSTKLEDSAMYFCASSETWPDTQYFGPGTRLTVL.

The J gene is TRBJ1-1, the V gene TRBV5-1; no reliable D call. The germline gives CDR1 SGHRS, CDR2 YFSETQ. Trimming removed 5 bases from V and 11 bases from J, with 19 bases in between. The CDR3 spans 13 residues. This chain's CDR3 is CASRGDSGQNAFF. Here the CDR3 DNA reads TGCGCCAGCAGGGGTGACTCCGGTCAGAATGCTTTCTTT.

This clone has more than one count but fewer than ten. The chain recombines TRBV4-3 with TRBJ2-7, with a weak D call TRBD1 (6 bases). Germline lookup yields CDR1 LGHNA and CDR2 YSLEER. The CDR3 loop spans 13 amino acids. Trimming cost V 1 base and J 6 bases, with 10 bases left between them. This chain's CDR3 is CASSQGHRVEQYF. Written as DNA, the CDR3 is TGCGCCAGCAGCCAAGGTCACAGGGTCGAGCAGTACTTC.

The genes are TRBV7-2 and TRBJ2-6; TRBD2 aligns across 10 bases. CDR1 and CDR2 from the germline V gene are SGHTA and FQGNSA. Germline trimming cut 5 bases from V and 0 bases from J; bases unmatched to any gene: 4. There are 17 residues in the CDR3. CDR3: CASSRTSGSSGANVLTF. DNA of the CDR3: TGTGCCAGCAGCCGGACTAGCGGAAGCTCTGGGGCCAACGTCCTGACTTTC.

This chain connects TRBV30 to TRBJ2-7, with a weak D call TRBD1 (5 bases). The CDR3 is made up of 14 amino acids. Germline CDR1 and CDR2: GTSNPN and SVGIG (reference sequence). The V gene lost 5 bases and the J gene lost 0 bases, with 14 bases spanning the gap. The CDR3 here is CAWPGHISSYEQYF. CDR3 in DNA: TGTGCCTGGCCAGGACACATAAGCTCCTACGAGCAGTACTTC.

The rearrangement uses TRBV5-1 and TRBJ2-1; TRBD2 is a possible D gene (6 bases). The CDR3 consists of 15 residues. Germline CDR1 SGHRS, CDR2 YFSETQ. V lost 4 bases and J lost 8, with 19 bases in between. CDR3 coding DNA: TGCGCCAGCAGCGCCGGAGGGCCAGCATCAGATGAGCAGTTCTTC. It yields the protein CASSAGGPASDEQFF.

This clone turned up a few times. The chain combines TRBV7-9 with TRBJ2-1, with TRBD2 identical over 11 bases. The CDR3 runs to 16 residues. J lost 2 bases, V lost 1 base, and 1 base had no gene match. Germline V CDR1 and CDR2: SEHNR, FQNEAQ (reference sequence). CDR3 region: CASSLGLAGTYNEQFF. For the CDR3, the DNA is TGTGCCAGCAGCTTAGGACTAGCGGGGACCTACAATGAGCAGTTCTTC.

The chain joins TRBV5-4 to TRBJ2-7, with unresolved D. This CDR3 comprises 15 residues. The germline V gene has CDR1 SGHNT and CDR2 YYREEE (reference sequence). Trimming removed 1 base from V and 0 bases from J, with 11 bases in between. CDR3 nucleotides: TGTGCCAGCAGCTTGAGCCTTACCCGCTCCTACGAGCAGTACTTC. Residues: CASSLSLTRSYEQYF.

CDR3 sequence reads: CASTPVGRGFYEQYF. In DNA, the CDR3 is TGTGCCAGCACCCCCGTTGGACGGGGATTTTACGAGCAGTACTTC. The chain carries TRBV7-2 and TRBJ2-7; possibly TRBD2 for D (5 bases). V was pared by 7 bases and J by 4 bases, with 20 bases between. The CDR3 length is 15 residues. Germline CDR1 is SGHTA and CDR2 is FQGNSA.

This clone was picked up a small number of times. The CDR3 reads CASSQGSLARNEQFF. Here the CDR3 DNA reads TGCGCCAGCAGCCAGGGTTCACTAGCGAGGAATGAGCAGTTCTTC. The V and J genes are TRBV4-3 and TRBJ2-1; 7 bases agree with TRBD2. The V and J ends lost 3 bases and 7 bases, in that order; junction bases with no gene match: 9. The germline gives CDR1 LGHNA, CDR2 YSLEER. The CDR3 is 15 amino acids.

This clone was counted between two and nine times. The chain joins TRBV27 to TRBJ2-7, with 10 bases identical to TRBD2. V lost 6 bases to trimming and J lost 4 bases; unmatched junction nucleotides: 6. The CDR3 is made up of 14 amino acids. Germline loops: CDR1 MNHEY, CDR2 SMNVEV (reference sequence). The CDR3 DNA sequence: TGTGCCAGCAGCCGGACTAGCGGCCTTTACGAGCAGTACTTC. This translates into CASSRTSGLYEQYF.

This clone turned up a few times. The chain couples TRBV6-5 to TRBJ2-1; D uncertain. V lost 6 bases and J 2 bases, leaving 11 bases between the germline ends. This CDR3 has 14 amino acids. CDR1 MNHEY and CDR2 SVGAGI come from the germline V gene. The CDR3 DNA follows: TGTGCCAGCAGCCGGAACACCGCCTACAATGAGCAGTTCTTC. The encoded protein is CASSRNTAYNEQFF.

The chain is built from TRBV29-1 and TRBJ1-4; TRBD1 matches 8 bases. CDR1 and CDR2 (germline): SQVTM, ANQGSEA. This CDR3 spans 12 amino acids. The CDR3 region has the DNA TGCAGTGGCCAGGGGGCCAATGAAAAACTGTTTTTT. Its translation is CSGQGANEKLFF.

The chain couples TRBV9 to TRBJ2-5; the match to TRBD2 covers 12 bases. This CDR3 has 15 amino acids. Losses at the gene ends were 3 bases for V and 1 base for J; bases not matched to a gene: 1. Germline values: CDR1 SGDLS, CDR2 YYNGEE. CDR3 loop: CASSATSGSQETQYF. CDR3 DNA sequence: TGTGCCAGCAGCGCGACTAGCGGGAGCCAAGAGACCCAGTACTTC.

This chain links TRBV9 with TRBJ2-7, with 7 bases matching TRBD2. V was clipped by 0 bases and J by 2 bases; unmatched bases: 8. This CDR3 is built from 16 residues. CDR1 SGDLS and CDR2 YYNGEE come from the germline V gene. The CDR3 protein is CASSVGPGTTTYEQYF. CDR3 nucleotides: TGTGCCAGCAGCGTAGGACCCGGGACTACAACCTACGAGCAGTACTTC.

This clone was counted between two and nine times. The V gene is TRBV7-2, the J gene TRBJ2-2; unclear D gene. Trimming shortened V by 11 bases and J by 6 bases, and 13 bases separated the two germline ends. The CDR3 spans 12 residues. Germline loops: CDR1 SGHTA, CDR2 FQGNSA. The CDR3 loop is CAAVGMAGELFF. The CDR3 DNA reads TGTGCCGCCGTGGGGATGGCCGGGGAGCTGTTTTTT. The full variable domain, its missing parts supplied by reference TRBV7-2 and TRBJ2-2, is GAGVSQSPSNKVTEKGKDVELRCDPISGHTALYWYRQSLGQGLEFLIYFQGNSAPDKSGLPSDRFSAERTGGSVSTLTIQRTQQEDSAVYLCAAVGMAGELFFGEGSRLTVL.